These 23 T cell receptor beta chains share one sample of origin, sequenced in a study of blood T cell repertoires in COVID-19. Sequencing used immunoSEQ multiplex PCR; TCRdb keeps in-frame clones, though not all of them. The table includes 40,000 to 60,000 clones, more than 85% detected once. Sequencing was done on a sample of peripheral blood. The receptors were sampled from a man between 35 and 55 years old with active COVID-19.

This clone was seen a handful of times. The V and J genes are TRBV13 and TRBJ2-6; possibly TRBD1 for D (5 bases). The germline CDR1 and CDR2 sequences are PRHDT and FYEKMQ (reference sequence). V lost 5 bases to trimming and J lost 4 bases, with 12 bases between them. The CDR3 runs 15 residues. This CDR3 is CASSTGRYGANVLTF. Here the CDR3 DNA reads TGTGCCAGCAGCACAGGAAGGTACGGGGCCAACGTCCTGACTTTC.

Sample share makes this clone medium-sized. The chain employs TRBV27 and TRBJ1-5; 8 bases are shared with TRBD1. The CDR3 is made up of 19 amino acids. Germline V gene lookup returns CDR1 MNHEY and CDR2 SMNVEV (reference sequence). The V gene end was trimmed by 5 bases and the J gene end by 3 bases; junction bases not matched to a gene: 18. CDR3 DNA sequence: TGTGCCAGCAGTCGAAGAACCGGACAGGGAGGGGCGCACAATCAGCCCCAGCATTTT. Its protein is CASSRRTGQGGAHNQPQHF.

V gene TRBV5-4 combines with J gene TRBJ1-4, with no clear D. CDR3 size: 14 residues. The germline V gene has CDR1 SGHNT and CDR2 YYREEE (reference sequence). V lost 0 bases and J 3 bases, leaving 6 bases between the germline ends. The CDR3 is CASSLESANEKLFF. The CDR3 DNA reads TGTGCCAGCAGCTTGGAATCAGCTAATGAAAAACTGTTTTTT. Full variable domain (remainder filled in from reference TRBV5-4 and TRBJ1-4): ETGVTQSPTHLIKTRGQQVTLRCSSQSGHNTVSWYQQALGQGPQFIFQYYREEENGRGNFPPRFSGLQFPNYSSELNVNALELDDSALYLCASSLESANEKLFFGSGTQLSVL.

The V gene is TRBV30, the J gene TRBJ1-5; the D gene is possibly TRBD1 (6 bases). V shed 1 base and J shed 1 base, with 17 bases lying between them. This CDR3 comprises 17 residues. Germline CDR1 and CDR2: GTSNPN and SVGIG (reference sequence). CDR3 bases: TGTGCCTGGAGTGGTGGACAGACACAAGGGAGCAATCAGCCCCAGCATTTT. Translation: CAWSGGQTQGSNQPQHF.

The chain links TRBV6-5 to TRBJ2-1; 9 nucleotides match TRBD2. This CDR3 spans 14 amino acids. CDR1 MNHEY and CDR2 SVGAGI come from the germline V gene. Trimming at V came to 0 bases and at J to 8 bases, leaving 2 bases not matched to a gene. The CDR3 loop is CASSYSLAGDEQFF. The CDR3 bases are TGTGCCAGCAGTTACTCATTAGCGGGAGATGAGCAGTTCTTC.

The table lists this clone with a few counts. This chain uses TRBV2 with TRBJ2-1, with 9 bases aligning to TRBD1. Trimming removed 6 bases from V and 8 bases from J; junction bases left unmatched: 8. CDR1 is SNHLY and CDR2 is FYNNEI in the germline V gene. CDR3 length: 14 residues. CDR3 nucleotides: TGTGCCAGCAGCGGACAGGGGTTGGAGCATGAGCAGTTCTTC. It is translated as CASSGQGLEHEQFF.

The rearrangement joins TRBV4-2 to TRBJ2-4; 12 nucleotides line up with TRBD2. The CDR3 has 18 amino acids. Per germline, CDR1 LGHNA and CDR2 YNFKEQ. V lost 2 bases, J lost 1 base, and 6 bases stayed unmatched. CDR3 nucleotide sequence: TGTGCCAGCAGCCAAACTACTAGCGGGAGGAAGGCCAAAAACATTCAGTACTTC. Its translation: CASSQTTSGRKAKNIQYF.

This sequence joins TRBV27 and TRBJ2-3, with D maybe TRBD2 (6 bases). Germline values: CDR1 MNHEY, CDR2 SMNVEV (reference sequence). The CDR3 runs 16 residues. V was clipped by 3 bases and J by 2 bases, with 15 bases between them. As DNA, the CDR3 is TGTGCCAGCAGTTTGACGCGGGATGCTTCCACAGATACGCAGTATTTT. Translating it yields CASSLTRDASTDTQYF.

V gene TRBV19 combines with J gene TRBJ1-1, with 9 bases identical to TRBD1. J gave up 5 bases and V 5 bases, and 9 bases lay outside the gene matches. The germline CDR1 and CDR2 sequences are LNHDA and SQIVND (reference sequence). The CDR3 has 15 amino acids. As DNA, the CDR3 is TGTGCCAGTAGTCCGACAGGGGGTGAAGGGACTGAAGCTTTCTTT. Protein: CASSPTGGEGTEAFF.

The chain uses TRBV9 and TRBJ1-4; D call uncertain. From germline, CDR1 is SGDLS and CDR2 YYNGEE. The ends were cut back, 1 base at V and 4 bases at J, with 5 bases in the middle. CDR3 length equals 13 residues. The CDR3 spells CASSVRYNEKLFF. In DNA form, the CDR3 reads TGTGCCAGCAGCGTACGGTATAATGAAAAACTGTTTTTT.

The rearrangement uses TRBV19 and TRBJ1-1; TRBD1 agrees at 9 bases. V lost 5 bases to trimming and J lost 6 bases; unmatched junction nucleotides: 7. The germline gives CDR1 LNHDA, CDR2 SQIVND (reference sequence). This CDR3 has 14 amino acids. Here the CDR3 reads CASSFRDRVAEAFF. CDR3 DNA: TGTGCCAGTAGTTTCCGGGACAGGGTCGCTGAAGCTTTCTTT.

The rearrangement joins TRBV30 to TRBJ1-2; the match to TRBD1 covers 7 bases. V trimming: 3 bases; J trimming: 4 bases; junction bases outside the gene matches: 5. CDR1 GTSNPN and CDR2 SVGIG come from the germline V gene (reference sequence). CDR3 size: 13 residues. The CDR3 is CAWRGGQFYGYTF. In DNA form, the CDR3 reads TGTGCCTGGAGAGGGGGACAGTTCTATGGCTACACCTTC.

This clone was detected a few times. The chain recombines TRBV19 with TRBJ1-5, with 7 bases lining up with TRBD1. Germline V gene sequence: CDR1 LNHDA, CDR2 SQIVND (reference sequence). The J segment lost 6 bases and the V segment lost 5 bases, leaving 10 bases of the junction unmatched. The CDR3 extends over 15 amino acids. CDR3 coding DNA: TGTGCCAGTAGTGACAGGGCCCTAGCGGGTCAGCCCCAGCATTTT. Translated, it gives CASSDRALAGQPQHF.

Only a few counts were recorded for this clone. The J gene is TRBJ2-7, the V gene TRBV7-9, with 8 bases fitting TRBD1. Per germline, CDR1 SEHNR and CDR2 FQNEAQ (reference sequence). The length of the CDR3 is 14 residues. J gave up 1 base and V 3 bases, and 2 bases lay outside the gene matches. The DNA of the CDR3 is TGTGCCAGCAGCTTGGGACAGGCATCCTACGAGCAGTACTTC. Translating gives CASSLGQASYEQYF.

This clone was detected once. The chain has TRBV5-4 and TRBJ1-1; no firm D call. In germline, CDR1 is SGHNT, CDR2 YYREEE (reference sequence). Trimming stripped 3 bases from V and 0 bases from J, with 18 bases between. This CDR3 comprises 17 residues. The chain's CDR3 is CASSSPRESLMNTEAFF. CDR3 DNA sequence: TGTGCCAGCAGCTCACCGCGGGAAAGCCTTATGAACACTGAAGCTTTCTTT. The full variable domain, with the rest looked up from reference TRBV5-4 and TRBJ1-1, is ETGVTQSPTHLIKTRGQQVTLRCSSQSGHNTVSWYQQALGQGPQFIFQYYREEENGRGNFPPRFSGLQFPNYSSELNVNALELDDSALYLCASSSPRESLMNTEAFFGQGTRLTVV.

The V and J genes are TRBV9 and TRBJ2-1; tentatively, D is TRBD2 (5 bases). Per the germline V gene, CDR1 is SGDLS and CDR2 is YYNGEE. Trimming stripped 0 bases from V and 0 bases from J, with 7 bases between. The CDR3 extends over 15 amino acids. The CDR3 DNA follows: TGTGCCAGCAGCGTAGTAGGGAGCTCCTACAATGAGCAGTTCTTC. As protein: CASSVVGSSYNEQFF.

In DNA, the CDR3 is TGTGCCAGTGCACGGGAGGGCACAGATACGCAGTATTTT. Its protein product is CASAREGTDTQYF. The V call is TRBV6-4, the J call TRBJ2-3; 7 bases map to TRBD2. The CDR3 has 13 residues. After removal of 9 bases from V and 1 base from J, the junction contained 4 bases not matched to a gene. CDR1 is MRHNA, CDR2 SNTAGT, per germline.

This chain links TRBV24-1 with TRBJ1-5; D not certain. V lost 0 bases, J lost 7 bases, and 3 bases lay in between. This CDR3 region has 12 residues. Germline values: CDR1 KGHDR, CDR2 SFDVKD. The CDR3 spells CATSDLLQPQHF. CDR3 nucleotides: TGTGCCACCAGTGATTTGCTACAGCCCCAGCATTTT.

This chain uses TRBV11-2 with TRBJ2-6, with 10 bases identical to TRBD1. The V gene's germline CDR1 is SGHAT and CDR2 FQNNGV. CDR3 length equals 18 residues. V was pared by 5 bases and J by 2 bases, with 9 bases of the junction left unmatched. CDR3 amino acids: CASSPGQGPRTGANVLTF. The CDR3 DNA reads TGTGCCAGCAGCCCGGGACAGGGGCCAAGGACTGGGGCCAACGTCCTGACTTTC.

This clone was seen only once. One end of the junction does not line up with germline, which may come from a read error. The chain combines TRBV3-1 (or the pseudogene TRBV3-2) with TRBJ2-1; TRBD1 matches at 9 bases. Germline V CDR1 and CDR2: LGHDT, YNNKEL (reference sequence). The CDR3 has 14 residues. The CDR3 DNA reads TGTGCCAGCAGCCAACCGGGACAGGGAAAGGAGCTGTTCTTC. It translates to CASSQPGQGKELFF.

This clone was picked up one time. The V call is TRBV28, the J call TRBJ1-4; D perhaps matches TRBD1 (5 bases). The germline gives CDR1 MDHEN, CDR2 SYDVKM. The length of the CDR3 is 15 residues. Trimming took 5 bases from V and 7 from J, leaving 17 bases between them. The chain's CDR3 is CASSPPKGVREKLFF. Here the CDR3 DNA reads TGTGCCAGCAGTCCCCCGAAAGGGGTACGTGAAAAACTGTTTTTT.

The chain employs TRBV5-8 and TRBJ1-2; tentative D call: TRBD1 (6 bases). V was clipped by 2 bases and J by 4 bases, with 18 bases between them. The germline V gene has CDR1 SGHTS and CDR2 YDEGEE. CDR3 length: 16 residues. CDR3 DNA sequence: TGTGCCAGCAGCTTATATAGCGGGGGCCGAACCTATGGCTACACCTTC. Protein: CASSLYSGGRTYGYTF.

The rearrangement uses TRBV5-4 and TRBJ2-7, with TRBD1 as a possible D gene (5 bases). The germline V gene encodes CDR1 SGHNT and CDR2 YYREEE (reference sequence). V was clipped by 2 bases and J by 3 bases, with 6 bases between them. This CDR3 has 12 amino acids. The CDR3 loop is CASSFQGYEQYF. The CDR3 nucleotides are TGTGCCAGCAGCTTCCAGGGCTACGAGCAGTACTTC.